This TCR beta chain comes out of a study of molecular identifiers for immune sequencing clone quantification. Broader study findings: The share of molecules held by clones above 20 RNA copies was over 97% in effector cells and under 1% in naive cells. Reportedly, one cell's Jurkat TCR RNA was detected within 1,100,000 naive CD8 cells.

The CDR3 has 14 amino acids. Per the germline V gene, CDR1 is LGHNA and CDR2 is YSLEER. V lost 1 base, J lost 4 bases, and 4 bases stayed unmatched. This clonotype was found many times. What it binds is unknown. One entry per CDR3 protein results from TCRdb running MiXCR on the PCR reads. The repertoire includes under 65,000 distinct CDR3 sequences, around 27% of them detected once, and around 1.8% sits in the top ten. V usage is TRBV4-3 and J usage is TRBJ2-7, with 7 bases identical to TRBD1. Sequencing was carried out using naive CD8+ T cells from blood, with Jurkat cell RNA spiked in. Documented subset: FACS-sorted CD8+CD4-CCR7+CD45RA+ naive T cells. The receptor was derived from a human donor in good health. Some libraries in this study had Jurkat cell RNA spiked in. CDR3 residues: CASSQAPRGYEQYF. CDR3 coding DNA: TGCGCCAGCAGCCAAGCTCCCAGGGGGTACGAGCAGTACTTC.